The next 5 T cell receptor beta chains were all read from a single sample in a study of Ad26.COV2.S vaccination and SARS-CoV-2 variants (dated by TCRdb to the early 2020s). The library relied on the immunoSEQ multiplex PCR assay. TCRdb re-hosts the immuneACCESS table, in-frame sequences only. Its copies lack some clones; in the studies checked, an unresolved V gene accounts for under half of them, and the cause for the rest is not known. The sample table contains roughly 420,000 clones; only one count was recorded for around 89% of them. Less than 4% of the sample rests with the top ten. The treatment or condition label, read with the paper, signifies: 15 to 20 received Ad26.COV2.S at low or high dose, single or two shots; roughly 5 received placebo; per-sample allocation not given. For vaccine and placebo recipients, repertoires were sequenced using samples collected on day 63 after the first injection.

The sample in question was peripheral blood, obtained in a trial of Ad26.COV2.S vaccine versus placebo. These receptors all stem from a person aged 18-60 years who received the Ad26.COV2.S COVID-19 vaccine or a placebo.

The chain employs TRBV3-1 (or the pseudogene TRBV3-2) and TRBJ2-7, with 11 nucleotides matching TRBD1. The V gene end was trimmed by 6 bases and the J gene end by 3 bases; junction bases not matched to a gene: 7. CDR1 is LGHDT and CDR2 is YNNKEL in the germline V gene (reference sequence). The CDR3 loop spans 15 amino acids. The CDR3 region is CASSDGQGAIYEQYF. CDR3 nucleotides: TGTGCCAGCAGTGATGGACAGGGGGCGATCTACGAGCAGTACTTC.

The chain employs TRBV19 and TRBJ2-1; 10 nucleotides agree with TRBD1. The CDR3 totals 14 residues. Germline values: CDR1 LNHDA, CDR2 SQIVND (reference sequence). Germline trimming cut 9 bases from V and 7 bases from J; bases unmatched to any gene: 9. Here the CDR3 DNA reads TGTGCCAGCCGGGACAGGGGTATGCGTAATGAGCAGTTCTTC. Amino acid sequence: CASRDRGMRNEQFF.

This clone was observed once. The chain combines TRBV6-2 or TRBV6-3 with TRBJ2-1; no firm D call. Trimming removed 0 bases at V and 11 bases at J, with 5 bases between. The CDR3 consists of 11 residues. Germline V CDR1 and CDR2: MNHEY, SVGEGT. The CDR3 spells CASSYSTQQFF. In DNA, the CDR3 is TGTGCCAGCAGTTACTCGACCCAGCAGTTCTTC.

The chain couples TRBV7-9 to TRBJ2-7; 8 bases agree with TRBD1. Losses at the gene ends were 5 bases for V and 1 base for J; bases not matched to a gene: 10. The germline V gene has CDR1 SEHNR and CDR2 FQNEAQ (reference sequence). CDR3 length: 16 amino acids. CDR3 protein: CASSPDTRGQSYEQYF. The CDR3 nucleotides are TGTGCCAGCAGCCCTGACACCAGGGGGCAATCCTACGAGCAGTACTTC. Supplemented by reference TRBV7-9 and TRBJ2-7, the full variable domain reads DTGVSQNPRHKITKRGQNVTFRCDPISEHNRLYWYRQTLGQGPEFLTYFQNEAQLEKSRLLSDRFSAERPKGSFSTLEIQRTEQGDSAMYLCASSPDTRGQSYEQYFGPGTRLTVT.

The gene calls are TRBV7-9 and TRBJ1-4; unclear D gene. CDR3 length equals 15 residues. Trimming pared 1 base from V and 1 base from J, leaving 7 bases between. Germline V gene lookup returns CDR1 SEHNR and CDR2 FQNEAQ (reference sequence). DNA of the CDR3: TGTGCCAGCAGCTTAGAGCGGGGAACTAATGAAAAACTGTTTTTT. Translating gives CASSLERGTNEKLFF.